This TCR beta chain was captured by sequencing in a study of blood T cell repertoires in COVID-19. For the study at large: From T cells, B-cell-depleted T cells, or PBMCs came the material, which was cDNA or gDNA.

Libraries were prepared by immunoSEQ multiplex PCR; TCRdb keeps only in-frame clonotypes and omits some of them. This repertoire shows more than 150,000 clones, 82% found once; its top ten account for 10% to 15%. Before being deemed recovered, Cohort 3 donors had two negative PCRs, clearance, or symptom resolution. The length of the CDR3 is 15 residues. Germline V gene data show CDR1 as MNHEY and CDR2 as SVGAGI. V was clipped by 4 bases and J by 0 bases, with 12 bases between them. The chain joins TRBV6-5 to TRBJ2-5; D might be TRBD2 (5 bases). This clonotype originated in a man aged 35 to 55 who had recovered from COVID-19. The sample taken for sequencing was PBMCs or T cells enriched from blood (not recorded which). The CDR3 coding sequence is TGTGCCAGCAGTTCCCACCGGGGATACCAAGAGACCCAGTACTTC. Translating it yields CASSSHRGYQETQYF.